This record looks at one TCR beta chain sequence and its context. In the authors' workflow: Nucleated cell number was recorded as an estimate derived from reference gene primer amplification. Some clones are missing from TCRdb's copy, which holds only in-frame ones; the method was immunoSEQ multiplex PCR. V and J calls and clone size are as listed in that table; D and trimming were resolved from the DNA. The sample consists of some 150,000 clones, approximately 80% of them appearing once. These data come from a study of blood T cell repertoires in COVID-19. Across the study: Collection of acute and convalescent COVID-19 samples took place in the United States, Italy and Spain. Sources were T cells, B-cell-depleted T cells, or PBMCs; the material itself was cDNA or gDNA.

CDR3 length: 16 amino acids. Per germline, CDR1 SGDLS and CDR2 YYNGEE. With V trimmed by 5 bases and J by 4 bases, 11 bases remained unmatched. The sequenced sample was peripheral blood. V gene TRBV9 combines with J gene TRBJ2-3, with 9 nucleotides matching TRBD1. The receptor comes from a man between 65 and 85 years old with acute or convalescent COVID-19. The CDR3 DNA is TGTGCCAGCAGTGATAGGACAGGGGTAATCGCAGATACGCAGTATTTT. It encodes CASSDRTGVIADTQYF.